The 27 T cell receptor beta chains reported below all come from one sample, sequenced in a study of glioma-infiltrating T cells after dendritic cell vaccination (dated by TCRdb to 2016 to 2017). Libraries came from the immunoSEQ multiplex PCR assay. What TCRdb holds here is the immuneACCESS table cut down to in-frame rearrangements. Part of the clones is not present; checked against another copy, under half of the missing clones reflect an unresolved V gene, and the others are unexplained. The sample data list under 35,000 clones, and 90% of these were observed just once. The ten largest clones represent more than 2% of the sample. Sequencing was performed on blood, taken before dendritic cell vaccination. The source of these receptors is a human donor with glioblastoma.

This clone was found once. The rearrangement links TRBV5-1 to TRBJ1-1; 9 bases fit TRBD1. The V segment lost 0 bases and the J segment 11 bases; nucleotides outside the gene matches: 14. This CDR3 is 16 amino acids long. CDR1 and CDR2 (germline): SGHRS, YFSETQ. The CDR3 nucleotides read TGCGCCAGCAGCTTGGAGTGTGGGGGACAGGGAGACATCGCTTTCTTT. Protein: CASSLECGGQGDIAFF. Full variable domain (missing parts from reference TRBV5-1 and TRBJ1-1): KAGVTQTPRYLIKTRGQQVTLSCSPISGHRSVSWYQQTPGQGLQFLFEYFSETQRNKGNFPGRFSGRQFSNSRSEMNVSTLELGDSALYLCASSLECGGQGDIAFFGQGTRLTVV.

V usage is TRBV2 and J usage is TRBJ2-2; the D gene is possibly TRBD2 (5 bases). Trimming removed 7 bases at V and 5 bases at J, with 14 bases between. The CDR3 totals 14 residues. Germline-derived CDR1 and CDR2 are SNHLY and FYNNEI. The CDR3 nucleotides read TGTGCCAGCAATTCATATCCGGGAACCGGGGAGCTGTTTTTT. The encoded protein is CASNSYPGTGELFF.

The CDR3 loop is CASSRDSREKLFF. The CDR3 region has the DNA TGTGCCAGCTCCCGGGACAGTCGCGAAAAACTGTTTTTT. This chain joins TRBV18 and TRBJ1-4; TRBD1 aligns across 7 bases. Germline values: CDR1 KGHSH, CDR2 LQKENI. Trimming at V came to 6 bases and at J to 8 bases, leaving 6 bases not matched to a gene. The CDR3 is made up of 13 amino acids.

The chain employs TRBV7-8 and TRBJ1-2; the D gene is possibly TRBD1 (6 bases). This CDR3 has 14 amino acids. Trimming took off 1 base at V and 11 bases at J, with 17 bases between the two ends. The germline V gene encodes CDR1 SGHVS and CDR2 FQNEAQ. CDR3 in amino acids: CASSLGFPGAPYTF. CDR3 in DNA: TGTGCCAGCAGCTTAGGTTTCCCAGGGGCTCCGTACACCTTC.

The rearrangement uses TRBV5-6 and TRBJ1-1, with a possible D match to TRBD1 (5 bases). In germline, CDR1 is SGHDT, CDR2 YYEEEE. The ends were cut back, 1 base at V and 5 bases at J, with 12 bases in the middle. The CDR3 contains 14 residues. The CDR3 reads CASSLSDSWTEAFF. The CDR3 DNA is TGTGCCAGCAGCTTGAGCGACAGCTGGACTGAAGCTTTCTTT.

Only a few counts were recorded for this clone. The rearrangement links TRBV7-2 to TRBJ1-1; D gene uncertain. Germline lookup yields CDR1 SGHTA and CDR2 FQGNSA. This CDR3 has 15 residues. V was cut by 2 bases and J by 6 bases, with 16 bases left in between. CDR3 DNA sequence: TGTGCCAGCAGCTTATTCTTGGAGGGAATCTCTGAAGCTTTCTTT. This gives the protein CASSLFLEGISEAFF.

In nucleotides, the CDR3 is TGTGCCAGCCTGCGGGGGCGTCAAGAGACCCAGTACTTC. It codes for CASLRGRQETQYF. The chain recombines TRBV6-1 with TRBJ2-5, with TRBD2 as a possible D gene (7 bases). V lost 8 bases to trimming and J lost 2 bases, with 12 bases between them. The CDR3 is 13 amino acids. The V gene's germline CDR1 is MNHNS and CDR2 SASEGT.

The genes are TRBV2 and TRBJ2-7; D remains ambiguous. This CDR3 has 12 amino acids. Trimming shortened V by 6 bases and J by 2 bases, and 8 bases separated the two germline ends. In germline, CDR1 is SNHLY, CDR2 FYNNEI. CDR3 sequence: CASSQATYEQYF. CDR3 DNA: TGTGCCAGCAGCCAGGCCACCTACGAGCAGTACTTC.

The chain recombines TRBV4-1 with TRBJ2-2; 8 bases line up with TRBD1. Trimming took 0 bases from V and 4 from J; bases not matched to a gene: 7. The CDR3 covers 17 residues. In germline, CDR1 is MGHRA, CDR2 YSYEKL. CDR3 sequence reads: CASSQDPRTGITGELFF. CDR3 DNA: TGCGCCAGCAGCCAAGATCCCCGGACAGGGATCACCGGGGAGCTGTTTTTT.

On this clone itself: The identical CDR3 is also encoded by other nucleotide sequences in the sample. This chain joins TRBV27 and TRBJ1-6, with 10 bases identical to TRBD1. CDR1 is MNHEY and CDR2 is SMNVEV in the germline V gene (reference sequence). The CDR3 runs to 15 residues. V shed 5 bases, J shed 10 bases, and the junction held 8 bases outside the gene matches. CDR3 protein: CASSPLTGGQSPLHF. The CDR3 DNA sequence: TGTGCCAGCAGTCCATTGACAGGGGGCCAATCACCCCTCCACTTT.

The chain uses TRBV9 and TRBJ2-5, with 13 bases fitting TRBD2. V lost 4 bases to trimming and J lost 4 bases; unmatched junction nucleotides: 4. Germline values: CDR1 SGDLS, CDR2 YYNGEE. The CDR3 sequence is 15 residues long. CDR3 sequence: CASSPGLAGRETQYF. For the CDR3, the DNA is TGTGCCAGCAGCCCGGGACTAGCGGGGAGAGAGACCCAGTACTTC.

This clone turned up a few times. The chain combines TRBV5-1 with TRBJ2-1; 8 positions match TRBD2. V was pared by 4 bases and J by 9 bases, with 3 bases of the junction left unmatched. This CDR3 region has 12 residues. Germline V CDR1 and CDR2: SGHRS, YFSETQ. The CDR3 protein is CASSLTSVEQFF. CDR3 DNA: TGCGCCAGCAGCCTGACTAGCGTTGAGCAGTTCTTC.

This chain links TRBV20-1 with TRBJ1-2; no definite D call. The ends were cut back, 3 bases at V and 8 bases at J, with 10 bases in the middle. Germline values: CDR1 DFQATT, CDR2 SNEGSKA (reference sequence). This CDR3 region has 11 residues. CDR3 loop: CSASTNLGYTF. For the CDR3, the DNA is TGCAGTGCTAGCACTAATTTGGGCTACACCTTC.

The V gene is TRBV7-2, the J gene TRBJ2-7, with TRBD2 matching over 11 bases. This CDR3 comprises 17 residues. Germline loops: CDR1 SGHTA, CDR2 FQGNSA. V gave up 1 base and J gave up 2 bases; unmatched junction bases: 7. CDR3 loop: CASSLEGASGGTYEQYF. The CDR3 nucleotides read TGTGCCAGCAGCTTAGAGGGAGCTAGCGGGGGGACCTACGAGCAGTACTTC.

The chain couples TRBV19 to TRBJ2-5; D call uncertain. Germline CDR1 LNHDA, CDR2 SQIVND (reference sequence). V was pared by 6 bases and J by 5 bases, with 16 bases between. This CDR3 region has 14 residues. The CDR3 DNA reads TGTGCCAGTAGCCGCAGTTTCGCCGGGGAGACCCAGTACTTC. It translates to CASSRSFAGETQYF. Full variable domain (outside the CDR3, taken from reference TRBV19 and TRBJ2-5): DGGITQSPKYLFRKEGQNVTLSCEQNLNHDAMYWYRQDPGQGLRLIYYSQIVNDFQKGDIAEGYSVSREKKESFPLTVTSAQKNPTAFYLCASSRSFAGETQYFGPGTRLLVL.

The chain carries TRBV6-5 and TRBJ1-2; 7 bases fit TRBD1. CDR1 is MNHEY, CDR2 SVGAGI, per germline. CDR3 length: 14 residues. J was trimmed by 0 bases and V by 6 bases; bases with no gene match: 4. This CDR3 is CASSVDRANYGYTF. CDR3 sequence (DNA): TGTGCCAGCAGCGTAGACAGGGCTAACTATGGCTACACCTTC.

This rearrangement joins TRBV5-4 to TRBJ2-1, with 8 positions matching TRBD2. The CDR3 covers 15 residues. V lost 5 bases, J lost 8 bases, and 12 bases stayed unmatched. Germline V gene data show CDR1 as SGHNT and CDR2 as YYREEE (reference sequence). The CDR3 reads CASSPRTSSPDEQFF. The CDR3 DNA reads as TGTGCCAGCAGTCCTCGGACTAGCTCCCCGGATGAGCAGTTCTTC. Supplemented by reference TRBV5-4 and TRBJ2-1, the full variable domain reads ETGVTQSPTHLIKTRGQQVTLRCSSQSGHNTVSWYQQALGQGPQFIFQYYREEENGRGNFPPRFSGLQFPNYSSELNVNALELDDSALYLCASSPRTSSPDEQFFGPGTRLTVL.

The genes are TRBV5-4 and TRBJ2-2, with D possibly matching TRBD1 (6 bases). This CDR3 is built from 15 residues. The germline CDR1 and CDR2 sequences are SGHNT and YYREEE (reference sequence). The germline V and J ends were trimmed by 0 bases and 6 bases, with 12 bases remaining between them. CDR3 bases: TGTGCCAGCAGCTTGGTGCCAGGGGTCGCCGGGGAGCTGTTTTTT. Translated: CASSLVPGVAGELFF.

This CDR3 reads CASSKRGFNYGYTF. CDR3 sequence (DNA): TGTGCCAGCAGCAAAAGGGGGTTTAACTATGGCTACACCTTC. The V call is TRBV6-1, the J call TRBJ1-2, with D possibly matching TRBD1 (6 bases). V lost 6 bases and J lost 1, with 12 bases in between. Germline values: CDR1 MNHNS, CDR2 SASEGT. There are 14 residues in the CDR3.

This chain links TRBV6-5 with TRBJ1-2; D is perhaps TRBD1 (5 bases). The CDR3 length is 14 residues. V was pared by 6 bases and J by 5 bases, with 16 bases between. The V gene's germline CDR1 is MNHEY and CDR2 SVGAGI. CDR3 protein: CASSRDFKGYGYTF. In DNA, the CDR3 is TGTGCCAGCAGCCGGGACTTTAAAGGATATGGCTACACCTTC.

The rearrangement joins TRBV6-5 to TRBJ2-7; 11 positions agree with TRBD1. The J segment lost 7 bases and the V segment lost 0 bases, leaving 5 bases of the junction unmatched. The CDR3 covers 15 residues. Germline-derived CDR1 and CDR2 are MNHEY and SVGAGI. CDR3 in DNA: TGTGCCAGCAGTTACTCGGACAGGGGGCTTGATGAGCAGTACTTC. It specifies CASSYSDRGLDEQYF.

The J gene is TRBJ1-1, the V gene TRBV7-9; 9 nucleotides match TRBD1. Looked up from germline, CDR1 is SEHNR and CDR2 is FQNEAQ (reference sequence). The CDR3 runs 13 residues. V was pared by 3 bases and J by 5 bases, with 1 base of the junction left unmatched. DNA for the CDR3: TGTGCCAGCAGCTTCGGACAGGGGACTGAAGCTTTCTTT. Its protein is CASSFGQGTEAFF.

The chain joins TRBV19 to TRBJ2-2; D is uncertain. With 4 bases removed from V and 6 bases from J, the gap between germline ends came to 3 bases. CDR1 is LNHDA and CDR2 is SQIVND in the germline V gene (reference sequence). The CDR3 covers 11 residues. CDR3 amino acids: CASSTAGELFF. CDR3 DNA: TGTGCCAGTAGTACGGCCGGGGAGCTGTTTTTT.

The chain employs TRBV15 and TRBJ1-5, with D perhaps TRBD1 (6 bases). The CDR3 spans 13 residues. The V end was cut by 8 bases, the J end by 3 bases, with 11 bases between. Looked up from germline, CDR1 is LNHNV and CDR2 is YYDKDF (reference sequence). CDR3 bases: TGTGCCACCGGTCCAGGGGTCAATCAGCCCCAGCATTTT. Amino acids: CATGPGVNQPQHF.

The chain joins TRBV5-6 to TRBJ2-3; D perhaps matches TRBD2 (5 bases). Trimming took off 3 bases at V and 8 bases at J, with 16 bases between the two ends. The CDR3 is made up of 14 amino acids. In germline, CDR1 is SGHDT, CDR2 YYEEEE. The CDR3 loop is CASSSRREGGTQYF. In DNA, the CDR3 is TGTGCCAGCAGCTCCCGTCGAGAGGGCGGTACGCAGTATTTT.

V and J are TRBV12-5 and TRBJ2-1, with TRBD1 matching over 8 bases. The CDR3 spans 19 residues. Germline loops: CDR1 LGHNT, CDR2 FRNRAP. V shed 5 bases and J 0 bases; nucleotides not matched to a gene: 15. CDR3 loop: CASGTSRDRGRSSYNEQFF. The CDR3 coding sequence is TGTGCTAGTGGTACTTCCCGTGACAGGGGCCGGAGCTCCTACAATGAGCAGTTCTTC.

CDR3 coding DNA: TGTGCCAGCAGCTCGGGAGGGGGCGCCCGCACAGATACGCAGTATTTT. Its translation: CASSSGGGARTDTQYF. The chain links TRBV5-6 to TRBJ2-3; D is perhaps TRBD2 (8 bases). The CDR3 covers 16 residues. CDR1 and CDR2 (germline): SGHDT, YYEEEE. V was shortened by 3 bases and J by 1 base, with 15 bases between the two germline ends. The full variable domain, completed using reference TRBV5-6 and TRBJ2-3, is DAGVTQSPTHLIKTRGQQVTLRCSPKSGHDTVSWYQQALGQGPQFIFQYYEEEERQRGNFPDRFSGHQFPNYSSELNVNALLLGDSALYLCASSSGGGARTDTQYFGPGTRLTVL.